This T cell receptor beta chain was identified during a study of blood T cell repertoires in COVID-19. Whole-study context: Researchers got acute and convalescent COVID-19 samples from the United States, Italy and Spain. From T cells, B-cell-depleted T cells, or PBMCs came the material, which was cDNA or gDNA.

Sequencing used immunoSEQ multiplex PCR; TCRdb keeps in-frame clones, though not all of them. The profile shows about 190,000 clones, about 85% of them singletons. This CDR3 is built from 15 residues. Germline CDR1 MNHEY, CDR2 SMNVEV (reference sequence). V lost 5 bases and J lost 1, with 11 bases in between. The TCR sequence derives from a man between 25 and 39 years old with acute or convalescent COVID-19. This chain uses TRBV27 with TRBJ2-2; a weak D match, TRBD1 (6 bases). Sequencing was performed on peripheral blood. DNA of the CDR3: TGTGCCAGCAGTCAGGACAGCGAGAACACCGGGGAGCTGTTTTTT. As protein: CASSQDSENTGELFF.